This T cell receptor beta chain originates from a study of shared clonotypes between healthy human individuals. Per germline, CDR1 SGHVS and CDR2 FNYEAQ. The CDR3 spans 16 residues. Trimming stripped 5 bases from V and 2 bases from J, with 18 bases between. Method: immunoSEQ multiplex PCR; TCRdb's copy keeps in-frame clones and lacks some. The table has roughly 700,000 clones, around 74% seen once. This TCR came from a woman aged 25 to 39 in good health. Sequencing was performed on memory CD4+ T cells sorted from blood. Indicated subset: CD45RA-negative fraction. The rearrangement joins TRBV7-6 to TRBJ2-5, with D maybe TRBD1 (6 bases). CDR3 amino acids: CASSTRAQGDQETQYF. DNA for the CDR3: TGTGCCAGCAGCACGCGGGCACAGGGCGATCAAGAGACCCAGTACTTC.